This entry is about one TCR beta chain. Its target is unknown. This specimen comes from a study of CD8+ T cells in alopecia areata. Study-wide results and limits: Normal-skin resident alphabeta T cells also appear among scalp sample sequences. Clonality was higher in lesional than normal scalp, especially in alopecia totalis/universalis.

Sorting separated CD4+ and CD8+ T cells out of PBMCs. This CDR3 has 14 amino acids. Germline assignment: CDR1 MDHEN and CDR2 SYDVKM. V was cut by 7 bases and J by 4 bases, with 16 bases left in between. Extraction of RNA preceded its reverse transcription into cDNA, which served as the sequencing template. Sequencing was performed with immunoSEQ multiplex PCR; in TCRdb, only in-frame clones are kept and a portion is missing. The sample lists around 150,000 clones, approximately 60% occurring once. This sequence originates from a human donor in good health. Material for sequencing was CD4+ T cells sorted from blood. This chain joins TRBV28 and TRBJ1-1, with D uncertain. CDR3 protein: CASNPSVLSTEAFF. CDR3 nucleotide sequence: TGTGCCAGCAATCCCTCCGTCCTGAGCACTGAAGCTTTCTTT.